This entry features one T cell receptor (beta chain) sequence. Using immunoSEQ multiplex PCR, the repertoire was profiled, and TCRdb retains in-frame clones only, with some absent. Found here are roughly 350,000 clones, around 87% of them singletons; the top ten hold more than 5%. Patients in Seattle were enrolled during active infection, then followed longitudinally. These data originate in a study of blood T cell repertoires in COVID-19. Overall study: COVID-19 samples collected from the United States, Italy and Spain covered acute and convalescent phases. Sources were T cells, B-cell-depleted T cells, or PBMCs; the material itself was cDNA or gDNA.

With 4 bases removed from V and 2 bases from J, the gap between germline ends came to 13 bases. Germline V lookup: CDR1 SNHLY, CDR2 FYNNEI. The CDR3 is made up of 15 amino acids. What was sequenced was peripheral blood. The source of this sequence is a woman aged 50 to 65 with COVID-19, enrolled during active disease. The chain couples TRBV2 to TRBJ2-3; possibly TRBD1 for D (5 bases). CDR3 residues: CASSGLGVPTDTQYF. The DNA for the CDR3 is TGTGCCAGCAGTGGGCTAGGGGTTCCCACAGATACGCAGTATTTT.